This T cell receptor beta chain was found in a study of identical twins. This clonotype was observed many times. The antigen is not known. Unique molecular identifiers were present on the cDNA, which also gained a universal primer site by template switching. Each CDR3 protein is one row after TCRdb ran MiXCR on the 5' RACE reads. In the table there are a few hundred thousand distinct CDR3 sequences, around 8.8% of which are singletons. Study-wide results and caveats: Excess sharing by twins proved weaker in beta out-of-frame sequences. For out-of-frame alpha sequences shared by twins, low generation probability was in excess. Clonotypes of the beta chain that were abundant in cord blood carried fewer insertions (memory repertoires showed none).

V was clipped by 3 bases and J by 7 bases, with 10 bases between them. This CDR3 is built from 12 residues. Germline CDR1 and CDR2: SQVTM and ANQGSEA. This sample was shared with a second study, whose subject was yellow fever vaccine responses in identical twins.

The chain is built from TRBV29-1 and TRBJ2-1, with D perhaps matching TRBD1 (6 bases). Sequenced material: CD8+ T cells sorted from blood. This sequence originates from a young woman in good health. CDR3 loop: CSVDRGPNEQFF. CDR3 coding DNA: TGCAGCGTTGACAGGGGACCGAATGAGCAGTTCTTC.